This is a list of T cell receptor beta chains from one sample in a study of neurological immune-mediated disorders. MiXCR, applied by TCRdb to the 5' RACE reads, yields one record per CDR3 protein. The table lists approximately 20,000 distinct CDR3 sequences, approximately 15% of them singletons. The sequencing sample was made of PBMCs. These receptors came from a female donor with HTLV-1-associated myelopathy (HAM/TSP). Both conserved end residues are part of each CDR3. Each record gives: V gene, D gene, clone size, J gene, CDR3 DNA, CDR3 protein. A D gene is named only where the DNA matches it firmly. Not all rows give a size; the values are once, few, many and, for expanded clones, a class.

TRBV11-2	NA	NA	TRBJ2-2	NA	CASSFYICSARGQGPGELFF
TRBV7-3	TRBD2	many	TRBJ2-1	TGTGCCAGCAGCTTACTGGCGGGAGGGTACAATGAGCAGTTCTTC	CASSLLAGGYNEQFF
TRBV7-2	NA	many	TRBJ2-1	TGTGCCAGCAGCATACTGGGGAATGAGCAGTTCTTC	CASSILGNEQFF
TRBV7-8	TRBD2	NA	TRBJ2-1	TGTGCCAGCAGCTTAGCGCGGGGGGGCCCCTCCTACAATGAGCAGTTCTTC	CASSLARGGPSYNEQFF
TRBV11-2	NA	many	TRBJ2-7	TGTGCCAGCAGCCCCGACACATTCAGCTCCTACGAGCAGTACTTC	CASSPDTFSSYEQYF
TRBV7-6	NA	many	TRBJ2-7	TGTGCCAGCAGCCTAGAGCCGCGTCACGAGCAGTACTTC	CASSLEPRHEQYF
TRBV7-2	NA	NA	TRBJ2-1	TGTGCCAGCAGCTTAGTCCCAGCGGCTTCGGGACCCGAGCAGTTCTTC	CASSLVPAASGPEQFF
TRBV7-2	NA	many	TRBJ2-7	TGTGCCAGCAGCTTAGGCGGCCAGTGGCACTTC	CASSLGGQWHF
TRBV7-6	NA	once	TRBJ1-1	TGTGCCAGCAGCGGGGGCACTGAAGCTTTCTTT	CASSGGTEAFF
TRBV7-6	NA	many	TRBJ1-1	TGTGCCAGCAGCGTTGGGGGTAGCACTGAAGCTTTCTTT	CASSVGGSTEAFF
TRBV20-1	NA	many	TRBJ1-1	TGCAGTGCTAGAGACGTCACTGAAGCTTTCTTT	CSARDVTEAFF
TRBV2	NA	many	TRBJ2-7	TGTGCCAGCAGTGAAGCGCTTGCACCGTTGGGTGAGCAGTACTTC	CASSEALAPLGEQYF
TRBV5-1	NA	medium-sized	TRBJ2-7	TGCGCCAGCAGGGCAGGCCTCTCCTACGAGCAGTACTTC	CASRAGLSYEQYF
TRBV20-1	TRBD2	medium-sized	TRBJ2-1	TGCAGTGCTATCCCCAGCGGGGGGGCCGGGCCCTACAATGAGCAGTTCTTC	CSAIPSGGAGPYNEQFF
TRBV5-1	NA	few	TRBJ2-6	TGCGCCAGCAGCTTACAGGGACCCGAAGCCAACGTCCTGACTTTC	CASSLQGPEANVLTF
TRBV7-8	NA	many	TRBJ2-1	TGTGCCAGCAGCGTTAGAGTAAATGAGCAGTTCTTC	CASSVRVNEQFF
TRBV19	TRBD2	NA	TRBJ2-6	TGTGCCAGTAGTATACGGACTAGCGGGTACTCTGGGGCCAACGTCCTGACTTTC	CASSIRTSGYSGANVLTF
TRBV5-5	NA	many	TRBJ2-1	TGTGCCAGCAGCTCACGTCTGGGGACACCCTACAATGAGCAGTTCTTC	CASSSRLGTPYNEQFF
TRBV5-1	TRBD2	many	TRBJ2-1	TGCGCCAGCAGCTTGGCAGCCCTAGGGCTAGCGGGGGTCCGATACAATGAGCAGTTCTTC	CASSLAALGLAGVRYNEQFF
TRBV19	TRBD2	many	TRBJ2-3	TGTGCCAGTACCAGGGACTATAGCACAGATACGCAGTATTTT	CASTRDYSTDTQYF
TRBV5-1	TRBD1	many	TRBJ2-3	TGCGCCAGCAGCGTCGGGACAGGGGGCTTGGATACGCAGTATTTT	CASSVGTGGLDTQYF
TRBV28	NA	medium-sized	TRBJ2-7	TGTGCCAGCAGTTTAAAGGGGACCTCCTACGAGCAGTACTTC	CASSLKGTSYEQYF
TRBV7-2	NA	many	TRBJ2-5	TGTGCCAGCAGCTTAAGTTCATCCCCCCAGGCCCAGTACTTC	CASSLSSSPQAQYF
TRBV6-4	NA	many	TRBJ2-1	TGTGCCAGCAGTGTCTGGGGAGATGGTAATGAGCAGTTCTTC	CASSVWGDGNEQFF
TRBV18	NA	many	TRBJ2-1	TGTGCCAGCTCACTCGGACCAGACAATGAGCAGTTCTTC	CASSLGPDNEQFF
TRBV5-4	NA	NA	TRBJ2-5	TGTGCCAGCAGCTTTGGACCCGAAGAGACCCAGTACTTC	CASSFGPEETQYF
TRBV3-1	TRBD2	many	TRBJ2-1	TGTGCCAGCATGCCGGGACTAGCCGTCAATGAGCAGTTCTTC	CASMPGLAVNEQFF
TRBV12-3/TRBV12-4	NA	NA	TRBJ1-2	TGTGCCAGCAGTTTCGGAGGGGGCTATGGCTACACCTTC	CASSFGGGYGYTF
TRBV3-1	TRBD2	many	TRBJ2-5	TGTGCCAGCAGCCAAGGGGTGTGGGGGGGGTCAACTTTCCAAGAGACCCAGTACTTC	CASSQGVWGGSTFQETQYF
TRBV7-6	NA	once	TRBJ2-4	NA	CASSFYICSARGTGLNIQYF
TRBV3-1	NA	many	TRBJ2-3	TGTGCCAGCAGCCAAGGTAACAGGGCCTTCACAGATACGCAGTATTTT	CASSQGNRAFTDTQYF
TRBV3-1	NA	many	TRBJ2-2	TGTGCCAGCAGCCAACCCGGGGGGCACACCGGGGAGCTGTTTTTT	CASSQPGGHTGELFF
TRBV19	NA	many	TRBJ1-1	TGTGCCAGTAAGGAGAACACTGAAGCTTTCTTT	CASKENTEAFF
TRBV7-9	NA	NA	TRBJ2-7	TGTGCCAGCAGCCAGAACCGGGTAGGCGAGCATTACTTC	CASSQNRVGEHYF
TRBV20-1	TRBD1	many	TRBJ2-5	TGCAGTGCTCCCGACAGGGCTGAGACCCAGTACTTC	CSAPDRAETQYF
TRBV7-3	NA	many	TRBJ1-1	TGTGCCAGCAGCCAGGGACCTAACACTGAAGCTTTCTTT	CASSQGPNTEAFF
TRBV14	NA	NA	TRBJ2-3	TGTGCCAGCATTCAAGCTCAAGGAGGGCTAGATACGCAGTATTTT	CASIQAQGGLDTQYF
TRBV4-3	NA	many	TRBJ1-5	TGCGCCAGCAGCCAAGATCTTTCCCTACCCCAGCATTTT	CASSQDLSLPQHF
TRBV5-1	NA	medium-sized	TRBJ1-2	TGCGCCAGCAGACCCAAGGCGGGGGCGCACGGCTACACCTTC	CASRPKAGAHGYTF
TRBV14	TRBD1	many	TRBJ2-5	TGTGCCAGCAGCCCCAATAGCGGGACAGGGGGCAGGGAGACCCAGTACTTC	CASSPNSGTGGRETQYF
TRBV3-1	NA	many	TRBJ1-2	TGTGCCAGCAGCCAAGGACTGGGTGCTAACTATGGCTACACCTTC	CASSQGLGANYGYTF